Following are 4 T cell receptor beta chains from one sample sequenced in a study of STAT5B mutations in CD4+ large granular lymphocyte leukemia. The data were produced by immunoSEQ multiplex PCR, yet TCRdb's version contains in-frame clones alone and is incomplete. Altogether 40,000 to 55,000 clones are present, about four fifths being singletons, with the ten largest covering about 0.34%. Material: CD4+ T cells from blood buffy coats. The receptors were gathered from a human donor in good health.

V and J are TRBV7-9 and TRBJ2-5; TRBD1 matches 12 bases. V was clipped by 5 bases and J by 5 bases; unmatched bases: 9. Germline V gives CDR1 SEHNR, CDR2 FQNEAQ (reference sequence). The CDR3 is 16 residues long. Here the CDR3 reads CASSPGDRGPWETQYF. As DNA, the CDR3 is TGTGCCAGCAGCCCGGGGGACAGGGGGCCGTGGGAGACCCAGTACTTC. Full variable domain (rest looked up from reference TRBV7-9 and TRBJ2-5): DTGVSQNPRHKITKRGQNVTFRCDPISEHNRLYWYRQTLGQGPEFLTYFQNEAQLEKSRLLSDRFSAERPKGSFSTLEIQRTEQGDSAMYLCASSPGDRGPWETQYFGPGTRLLVL.

This clone was observed a single time. The V and J genes are TRBV7-6 and TRBJ2-1; D is possibly TRBD1 (6 bases). The CDR3 loop spans 14 amino acids. Looked up from germline, CDR1 is SGHVS and CDR2 is FNYEAQ. Trimming shortened V by 4 bases and J by 8 bases, and 15 bases separated the two germline ends. The CDR3 here is CASSYGTTGDEQFF. For the CDR3, the DNA is TGTGCCAGCAGCTATGGGACAACCGGGGATGAGCAGTTCTTC.

This chain joins TRBV9 and TRBJ2-5; no clear D gene. The V end lost 4 bases, the J end lost 1 base, and 14 bases lay between the germline ends. Germline CDR1 SGDLS, CDR2 YYNGEE. CDR3 length: 15 residues. CDR3 loop: CASSPLVSIQETQYF. The CDR3 bases are TGTGCCAGCAGCCCCCTCGTATCAATCCAAGAGACCCAGTACTTC.

V gene TRBV5-1 combines with J gene TRBJ2-3, with TRBD2 identical over 8 bases. CDR3 length equals 16 residues. The germline CDR1 and CDR2 sequences are SGHRS and YFSETQ. The V segment lost 0 bases and the J segment 1 base; nucleotides outside the gene matches: 4. The CDR3, as DNA: TGCGCCAGCAGCTTGGCCGAACTAGCGGGCACAGATACGCAGTATTTT. It encodes CASSLAELAGTDTQYF.